This TCR beta chain was recovered during a study of T cell repertoires in cytomegalovirus infection. In TCRdb, the reads were re-called with MiXCR into one record per CDR3 protein. Altogether about 60,000 distinct CDR3 sequences are present, about 30% being singletons, with the ten largest covering about two thirds. Remarks on this clonotype: Antigen: not known.

Germline CDR1 SQVTM, CDR2 ANQGSEA. V lost 0 bases, J lost 6 bases, and 11 bases lay in between. The CDR3 totals 14 residues. The material sequenced was PBMCs, sequenced either directly or after in vitro stimulation (not recorded which). This clonotype originated in a human donor in good health (CMV status not recorded). Some clones in this sample may be carry-over from other donors' samples. The gene calls are TRBV29-1 and TRBJ2-2; tentative D call: TRBD1 (6 bases). CDR3 in amino acids: CSVEEQGIAGELFF. Here the CDR3 DNA reads TGCAGCGTTGAAGAACAGGGAATAGCCGGGGAGCTGTTTTTT.